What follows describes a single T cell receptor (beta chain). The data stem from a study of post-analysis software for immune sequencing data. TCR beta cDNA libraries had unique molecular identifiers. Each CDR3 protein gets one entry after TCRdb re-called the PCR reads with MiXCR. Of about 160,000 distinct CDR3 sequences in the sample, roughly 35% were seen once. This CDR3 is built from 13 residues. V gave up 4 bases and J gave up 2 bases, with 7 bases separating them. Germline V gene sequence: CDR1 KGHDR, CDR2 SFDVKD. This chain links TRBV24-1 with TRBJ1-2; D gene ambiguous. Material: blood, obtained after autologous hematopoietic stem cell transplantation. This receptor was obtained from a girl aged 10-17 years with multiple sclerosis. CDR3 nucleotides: TGTGCCACCAGTGAAGGCGCAAACTATGGCTACACCTTC. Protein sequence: CATSEGANYGYTF.